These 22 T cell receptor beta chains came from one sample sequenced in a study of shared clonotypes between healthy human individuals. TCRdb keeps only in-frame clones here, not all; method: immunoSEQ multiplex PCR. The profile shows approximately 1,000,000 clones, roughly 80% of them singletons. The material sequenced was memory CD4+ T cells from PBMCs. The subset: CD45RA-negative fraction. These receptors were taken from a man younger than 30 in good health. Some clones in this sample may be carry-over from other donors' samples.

CDR3 in DNA: TGCGCCAGCAGCCCGTACGGGAGTCAGGTCGCTTTCGCGGCTTTCTTT. Translating gives CASSPYGSQVAFAAFF. The chain has TRBV4-1 and TRBJ1-1; D not certain. CDR1 MGHRA and CDR2 YSYEKL come from the germline V gene. V was shortened by 4 bases and J by 11 bases, with 26 bases between the two germline ends. There are 16 residues in the CDR3.

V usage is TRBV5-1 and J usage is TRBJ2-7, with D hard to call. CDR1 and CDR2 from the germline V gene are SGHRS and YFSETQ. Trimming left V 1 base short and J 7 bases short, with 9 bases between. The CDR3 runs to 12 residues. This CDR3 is CASSLMGWEQYF. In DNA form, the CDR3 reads TGCGCCAGCAGCTTGATGGGGTGGGAGCAGTACTTC.

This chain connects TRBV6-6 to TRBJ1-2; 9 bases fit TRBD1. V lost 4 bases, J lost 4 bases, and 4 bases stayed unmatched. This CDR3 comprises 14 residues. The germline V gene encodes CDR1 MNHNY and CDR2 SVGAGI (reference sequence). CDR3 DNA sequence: TGTGCCAGCAGTTCCTCGGGACAGGGCTATGGCTACACCTTC. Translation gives CASSSSGQGYGYTF.

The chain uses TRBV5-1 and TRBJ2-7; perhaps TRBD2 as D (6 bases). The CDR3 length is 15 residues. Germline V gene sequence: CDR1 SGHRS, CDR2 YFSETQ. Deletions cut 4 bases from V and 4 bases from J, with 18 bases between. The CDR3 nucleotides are TGCGCCAGCAGCACCCGAGGCGGGACCTTTTACGAGCAGTACTTC. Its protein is CASSTRGGTFYEQYF.

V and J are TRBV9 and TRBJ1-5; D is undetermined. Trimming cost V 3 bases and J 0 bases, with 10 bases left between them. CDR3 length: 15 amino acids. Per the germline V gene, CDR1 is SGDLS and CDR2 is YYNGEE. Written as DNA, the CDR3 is TGTGCCAGCAGCGCATCGAGTAATAGCAATCAGCCCCAGCATTTT. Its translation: CASSASSNSNQPQHF.

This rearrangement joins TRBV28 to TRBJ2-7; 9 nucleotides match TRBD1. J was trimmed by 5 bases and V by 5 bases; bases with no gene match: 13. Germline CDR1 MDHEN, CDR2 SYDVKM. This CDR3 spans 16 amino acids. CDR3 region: CASSVPGTGSSDEQYF. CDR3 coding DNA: TGTGCCAGCAGTGTCCCCGGGACAGGGTCATCTGACGAGCAGTACTTC.

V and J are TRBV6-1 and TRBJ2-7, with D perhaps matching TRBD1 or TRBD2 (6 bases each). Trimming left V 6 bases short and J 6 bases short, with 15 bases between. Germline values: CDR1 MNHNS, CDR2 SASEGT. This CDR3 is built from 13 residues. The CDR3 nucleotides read TGTGCCAGCAGGCTCGGGGGCACTAGCGAGCAGTACTTC. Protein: CASRLGGTSEQYF.

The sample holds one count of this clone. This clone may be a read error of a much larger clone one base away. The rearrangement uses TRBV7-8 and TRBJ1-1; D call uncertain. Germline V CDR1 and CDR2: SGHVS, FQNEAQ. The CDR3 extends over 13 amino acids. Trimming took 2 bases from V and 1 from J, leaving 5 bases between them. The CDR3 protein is CASSLHQNTEAFF. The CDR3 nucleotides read TGTGCCAGCAGCTTACACCAGAACACTGAAGCTTTCTTT.

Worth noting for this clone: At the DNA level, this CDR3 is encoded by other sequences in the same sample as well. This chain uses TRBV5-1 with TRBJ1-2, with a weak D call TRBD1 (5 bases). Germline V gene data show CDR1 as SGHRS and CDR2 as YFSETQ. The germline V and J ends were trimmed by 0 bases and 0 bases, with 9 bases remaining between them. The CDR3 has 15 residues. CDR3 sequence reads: CASSLAGGTNYGYTF. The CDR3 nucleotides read TGCGCCAGCAGCTTGGCTGGGGGTACTAACTATGGCTACACCTTC.

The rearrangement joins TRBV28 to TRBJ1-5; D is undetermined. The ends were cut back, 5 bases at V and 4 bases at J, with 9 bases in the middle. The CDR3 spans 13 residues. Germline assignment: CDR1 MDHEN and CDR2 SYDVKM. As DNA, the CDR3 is TGTGCCAGCAGTGGACCGCTTAATCAGCCCCAGCATTTT. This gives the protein CASSGPLNQPQHF. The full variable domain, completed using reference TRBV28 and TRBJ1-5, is DVKVTQSSRYLVKRTGEKVFLECVQDMDHENMFWYRQDPGLGLRLIYFSYDVKMKEKGDIPEGYSVSREKKERFSLILESASTNQTSMYLCASSGPLNQPQHFGDGTRLSIL.

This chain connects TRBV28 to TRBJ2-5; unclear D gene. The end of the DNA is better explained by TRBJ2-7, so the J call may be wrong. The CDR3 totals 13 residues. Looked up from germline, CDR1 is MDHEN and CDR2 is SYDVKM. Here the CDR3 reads CASMFPTIREQYF. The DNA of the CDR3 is TGTGCCAGCATGTTTCCCACAATTCGCGAGCAGTACTTC.

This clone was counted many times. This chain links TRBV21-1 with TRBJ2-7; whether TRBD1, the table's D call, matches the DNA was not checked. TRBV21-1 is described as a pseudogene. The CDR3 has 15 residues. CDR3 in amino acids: CASSKGSPGGYEQYF. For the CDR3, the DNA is TGTGCCAGCAGCAAAGGGAGCCCAGGGGGGTACGAGCAGTACTTC.

CDR3 nucleotides: TGTGCCAGCAGGCAACAGGGGGGTCGCACTGAAGCTTTCTTT. This gives the protein CASRQQGGRTEAFF. V and J are TRBV28 and TRBJ1-1; 8 bases align to TRBD1. V was clipped by 6 bases and J by 4 bases; unmatched bases: 7. The CDR3 is 14 residues long. The germline V gene encodes CDR1 MDHEN and CDR2 SYDVKM.

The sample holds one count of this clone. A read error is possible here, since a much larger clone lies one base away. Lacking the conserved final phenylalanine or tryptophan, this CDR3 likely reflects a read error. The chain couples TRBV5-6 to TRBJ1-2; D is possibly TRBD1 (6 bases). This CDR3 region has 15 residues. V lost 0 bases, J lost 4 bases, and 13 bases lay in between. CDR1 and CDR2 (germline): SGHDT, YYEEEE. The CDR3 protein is CASSLGQVHIYGYTL. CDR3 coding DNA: TGTGCCAGCAGCTTGGGACAGGTACACATCTATGGCTACACCCTC.

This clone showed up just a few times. In nucleotides, the CDR3 is TGTGCCAGCAGTATGGGACAGGGGGCAGTTGGCTACACCTTC. This gives the protein CASSMGQGAVGYTF. The chain has TRBV2 and TRBJ1-2; 12 bases are a match to TRBD1. J gave up 7 bases and V 5 bases, and 5 bases lay outside the gene matches. This CDR3 is built from 14 residues. Per the germline V gene, CDR1 is SNHLY and CDR2 is FYNNEI. The full variable domain, in which reference TRBV2 and TRBJ1-2 provide the parts outside the CDR3, is EPEVTQTPSHQVTQMGQEVILRCVPISNHLYFYWYRQILGQKVEFLVSFYNNEISEKSEIFDDQFSVERPDGSNFTLKIRSTKLEDSAMYFCASSMGQGAVGYTFGSGTRLTVV.

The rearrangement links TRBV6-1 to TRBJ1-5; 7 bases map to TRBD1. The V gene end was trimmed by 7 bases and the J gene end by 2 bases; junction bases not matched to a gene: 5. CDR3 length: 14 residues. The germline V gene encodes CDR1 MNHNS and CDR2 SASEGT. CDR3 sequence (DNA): TGTGCCAGCACCCGACAGGGAGGCAATCAGCCCCAGCATTTT. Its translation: CASTRQGGNQPQHF.

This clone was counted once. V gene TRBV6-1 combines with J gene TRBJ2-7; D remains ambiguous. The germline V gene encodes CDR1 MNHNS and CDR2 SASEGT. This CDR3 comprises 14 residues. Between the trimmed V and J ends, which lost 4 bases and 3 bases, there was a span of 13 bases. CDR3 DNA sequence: TGTGCCAGCAGTGGACTCGGATGGGACTACGAGCAGTACTTC. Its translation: CASSGLGWDYEQYF.

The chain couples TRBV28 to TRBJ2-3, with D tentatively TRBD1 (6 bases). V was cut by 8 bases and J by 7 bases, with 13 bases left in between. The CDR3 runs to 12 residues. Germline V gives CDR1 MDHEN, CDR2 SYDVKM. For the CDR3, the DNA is TGTGCCAGCCACAACAGGGCCCATACGCAGTATTTT. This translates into CASHNRAHTQYF.

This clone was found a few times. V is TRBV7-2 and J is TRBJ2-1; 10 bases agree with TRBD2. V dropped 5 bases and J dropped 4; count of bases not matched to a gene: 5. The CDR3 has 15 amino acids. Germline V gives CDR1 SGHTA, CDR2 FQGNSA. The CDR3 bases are TGTGCCAGCAGCCGAACTAGCGGGGTGTACAATGAGCAGTTCTTC. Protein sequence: CASSRTSGVYNEQFF.

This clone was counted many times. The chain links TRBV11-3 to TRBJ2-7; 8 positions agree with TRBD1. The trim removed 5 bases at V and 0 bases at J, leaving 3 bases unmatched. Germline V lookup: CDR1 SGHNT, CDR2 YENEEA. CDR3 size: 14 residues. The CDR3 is CASSGRGPSYEQYF. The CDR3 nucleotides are TGTGCCAGCAGCGGCAGGGGGCCCTCCTACGAGCAGTACTTC.

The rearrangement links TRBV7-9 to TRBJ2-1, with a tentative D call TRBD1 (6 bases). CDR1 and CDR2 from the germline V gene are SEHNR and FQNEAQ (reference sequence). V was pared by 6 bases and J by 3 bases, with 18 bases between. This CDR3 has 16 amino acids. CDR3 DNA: TGTGCCAGCAGTCTCAACCAGGGGCCCCTCTACAATGAGCAGTTCTTC. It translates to CASSLNQGPLYNEQFF.

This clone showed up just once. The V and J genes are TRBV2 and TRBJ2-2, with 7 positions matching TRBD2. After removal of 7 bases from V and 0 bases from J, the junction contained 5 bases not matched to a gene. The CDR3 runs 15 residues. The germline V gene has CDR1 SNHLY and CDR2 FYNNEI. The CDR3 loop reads CASTGDYTNTGELFF. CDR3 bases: TGTGCCAGCACCGGGGACTACACGAACACCGGGGAGCTGTTTTTT.